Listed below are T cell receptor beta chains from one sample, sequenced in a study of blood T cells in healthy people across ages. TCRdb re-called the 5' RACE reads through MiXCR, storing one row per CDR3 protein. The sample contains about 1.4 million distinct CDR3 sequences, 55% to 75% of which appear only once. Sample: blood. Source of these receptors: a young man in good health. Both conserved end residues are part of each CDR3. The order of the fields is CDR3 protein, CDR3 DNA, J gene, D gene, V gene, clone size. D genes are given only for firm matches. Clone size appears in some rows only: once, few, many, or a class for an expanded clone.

CASSQVQDRASTNYGYTF TGTGCCAGCAGCCAAGTCCAGGACAGGGCCTCCACTAACTATGGCTACACCTTC TRBJ1-2 TRBD1 TRBV4-2 .
CASGGTGDQPQHF TGTGCTAGTGGGGGGACAGGCGATCAGCCCCAGCATTTT TRBJ1-5 TRBD1 TRBV12-5 few
CASSVEAGTGAGYEQYF TGTGCCAGCAGCGTAGAAGCCGGGACAGGGGCGGGCTACGAGCAGTACTTC TRBJ2-7 TRBD1 TRBV7-2 .
CASSSPLAASYEQYF TGTGCCAGCAGCTCACCCCTAGCGGCCTCCTACGAGCAGTACTTC TRBJ2-7 TRBD2 TRBV7-2 .
CASTPTGGDTEAFF TGTGCCAGCACTCCGACAGGGGGGGACACTGAAGCTTTCTTT TRBJ1-1 TRBD1 TRBV27 .
CSAPGSRKDIQYF TGCAGTGCTCCGGGAAGCCGGAAGGACATTCAGTACTTC TRBJ2-4 . TRBV20-1 .
CASSDRGDETQYF TGTGCCAGCAGCGACAGGGGGGATGAGACCCAGTACTTC TRBJ2-5 TRBD1 TRBV9 .
CASTQRGVETQYF TGCGCCAGCACTCAGAGGGGGGTAGAGACCCAGTACTTC TRBJ2-5 . TRBV5-1 .
CASSFAGQGHYEQYF TGTGCCAGCAGTTTTGCAGGGCAGGGACACTACGAGCAGTACTTC TRBJ2-7 . TRBV12-3/TRBV12-4 .
CASSFEPHRGSNNSPLHF TGCGCCAGCAGCTTCGAGCCCCACAGGGGTTCGAATAATTCACCCCTCCACTTT TRBJ1-6 TRBD1 TRBV4-1 .
CASSLDNLANYGYTF TGTGCCAGCAGCTTAGATAACCTAGCTAACTATGGCTACACCTTC TRBJ1-2 . TRBV7-9 .
CASSQQGIEETQYF TGTGCCAGCAGCCAACAGGGGATCGAAGAGACCCAGTACTTC TRBJ2-5 . TRBV3-1 .
CASSQTGQPLNEQFF TGTGCCAGCAGCCAAACGGGACAGCCCTTGAATGAGCAGTTCTTC TRBJ2-1 TRBD1 TRBV11-2 .
CASVTGTSRYEQYF TGTGCCAGCGTTACCGGGACTAGCCGGTACGAGCAGTACTTC TRBJ2-7 TRBD2 TRBV28 .
CASSLPGLGANEQFF TGTGCCAGCAGCCTTCCGGGACTGGGAGCGAATGAGCAGTTCTTC TRBJ2-1 . TRBV14 once
CSARMAHSYEQYF TGCAGTGCTAGAATGGCACATAGCTACGAGCAGTACTTC TRBJ2-7 . TRBV20-1 .
CASSFGDWPEAFF TGTGCCAGCAGCTTTGGGGATTGGCCTGAAGCTTTCTTT TRBJ1-1 . TRBV7-2 .